The T cell receptor (beta chain) described here comes from a study of T cell repertoires in cytomegalovirus infection. Overall study: The public TCR beta signatures pointed to both CMV infection and matching HLA type. Overall study results and limits: Dominant in the ex vivo response were TCR beta clonotypes restricted by HLA-C and specific for CMV.

Each CDR3 protein is one row after TCRdb ran MiXCR on the reads. The sample carries 900,000 to 950,000 distinct CDR3 sequences, around 31% recorded once. Comment on this clonotype: Antigen: not known.

J lost 1 base, V lost 0 bases, and 12 bases had no gene match. The CDR3 is 19 residues long. Germline lookup yields CDR1 SEHNR and CDR2 FQNEAQ (reference sequence). The source of this sequence is a human donor in good health (CMV status not recorded). Some clones in this sample may be carry-over from other donors' samples. The genes are TRBV7-9 and TRBJ1-1, with 9 bases lining up with TRBD1. This sample comprised cultured CD8+ T cells from PBMCs, obtained from culture after CMV antigen stimulation. The CDR3 region is CASSLAYFGTGLPNTEAFF. In nucleotides, the CDR3 is TGTGCCAGCAGCTTAGCATACTTCGGGACAGGGTTACCGAACACTGAAGCTTTCTTT.